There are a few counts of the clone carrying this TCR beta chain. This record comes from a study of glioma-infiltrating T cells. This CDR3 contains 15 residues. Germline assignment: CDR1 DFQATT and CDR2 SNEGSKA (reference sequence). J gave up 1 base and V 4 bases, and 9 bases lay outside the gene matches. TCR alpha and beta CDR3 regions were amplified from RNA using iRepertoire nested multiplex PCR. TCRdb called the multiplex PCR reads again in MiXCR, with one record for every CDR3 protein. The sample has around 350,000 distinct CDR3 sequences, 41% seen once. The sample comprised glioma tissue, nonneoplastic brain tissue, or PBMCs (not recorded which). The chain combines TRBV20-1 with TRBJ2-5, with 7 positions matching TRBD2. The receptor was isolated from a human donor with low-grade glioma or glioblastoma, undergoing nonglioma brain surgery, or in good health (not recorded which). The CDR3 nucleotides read TGCAGTGCTACGGGGCGGGAGAGAAGCCAAGAGACCCAGTACTTC. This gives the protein CSATGRERSQETQYF.